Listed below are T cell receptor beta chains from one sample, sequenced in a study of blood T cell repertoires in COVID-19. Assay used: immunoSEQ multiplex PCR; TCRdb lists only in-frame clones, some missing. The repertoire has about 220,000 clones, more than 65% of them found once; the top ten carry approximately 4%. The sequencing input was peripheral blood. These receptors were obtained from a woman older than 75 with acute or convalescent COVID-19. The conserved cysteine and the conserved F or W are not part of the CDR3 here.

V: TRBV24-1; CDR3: ATSDPRDRDYEQY
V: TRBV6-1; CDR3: ASSAGISSYNSPLH
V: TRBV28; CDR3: ASSTPQGGYYGYT
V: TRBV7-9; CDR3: ASSSEVGASHEQY
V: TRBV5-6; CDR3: ASRPGGARGYT
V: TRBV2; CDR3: ASSGDRDPEAF
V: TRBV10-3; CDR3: AISEGQISGNTIY
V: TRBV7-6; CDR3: ASSLGPQGLTNEKLF
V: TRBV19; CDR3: ASSMAGDANEKLF
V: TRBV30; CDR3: AWRQELDTEAF
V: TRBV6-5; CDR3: ASRPTSGNTGELF
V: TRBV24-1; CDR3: ATSDLRGQGIYGYT
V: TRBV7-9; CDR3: ASSQDRVSAGELF
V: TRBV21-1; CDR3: ASSIRASGGVEETQY
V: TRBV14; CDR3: ASSLTRLAGLNNEQF
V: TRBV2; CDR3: ASSLDSYYEQY
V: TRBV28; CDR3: ASSTSGQGNTEAF
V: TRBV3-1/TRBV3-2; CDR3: ASSQGSGTGGTEAF
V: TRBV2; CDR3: ASSNTGQGSGYT
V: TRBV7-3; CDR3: ASSPGTGGHEQF
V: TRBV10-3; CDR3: AISAPGTGVYEQY
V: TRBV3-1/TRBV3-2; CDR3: ASSKAGWYEQY
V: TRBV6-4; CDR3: ASSPEEGVEAF
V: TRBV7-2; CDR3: ASSLQRGPIEQY
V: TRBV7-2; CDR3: ASSLETNRFNEQF
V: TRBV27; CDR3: ASSQILATSYNEQF
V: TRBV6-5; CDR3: ASSYSPGFRGNTIY
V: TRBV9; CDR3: ASSSRGHGGNTIY
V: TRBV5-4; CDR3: ASSLVADTEAF
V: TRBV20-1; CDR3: SAAGTSEAF
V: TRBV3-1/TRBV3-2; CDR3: ASSQTQGSTEAF
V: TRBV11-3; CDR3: ASSFLGQITYEQY
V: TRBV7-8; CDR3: ASSLGQFNTGELF
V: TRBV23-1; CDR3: ASSQPRGRPQPSSGNTIY
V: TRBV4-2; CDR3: ASSLTKGGEYGYT
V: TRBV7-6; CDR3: ASSLSGGGEAQETQY
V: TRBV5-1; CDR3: ASSPGQGSYNEQF
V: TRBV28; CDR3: ASSFVSIAAQH
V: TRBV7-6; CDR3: ASSLARTGWTEAF
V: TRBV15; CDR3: ATSRDKGVNQPQH
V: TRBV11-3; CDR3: ASSLEGQGFEQF
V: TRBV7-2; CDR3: ASSVGTSLNEQF
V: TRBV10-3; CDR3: AIRDRAQETQY
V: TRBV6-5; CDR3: ASSWTWRAVNTEAF
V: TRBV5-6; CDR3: ASSPGTGNNSPLH
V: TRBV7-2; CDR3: ASSLGPLGPYEQY
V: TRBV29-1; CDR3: SVADREGETQY
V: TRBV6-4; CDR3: ASSDLGTGFHQETQY